These 30 T cell receptor beta chains share one sample of origin, sequenced in a study of tumor-infiltrating lymphocytes in primary liver carcinoma (dated by TCRdb to the late 2010s). RNA from unsorted whole blood was extracted with TRIzol reagent, and germline DNA was obtained with the DNeasy Blood & Tissue kit. Sequenced on an Illumina HiSeq 2500. TCRbeta-specific cDNA was reverse-transcribed from 500 ng total RNA using a constant-region primer and ProtoScript II reverse transcriptase. Three nested multiplex PCR rounds, following a slightly modified ARM-PCR procedure, were used to build the TCRbeta libraries. Each of the first two PCR rounds ran for about 10 cycles and used multiplex TRBV1-TRBV30 forward primers together with a Cbeta reverse primer. TCRdb reprocessed the public reads (quality trimming at Q25 with fastp, clone calling with MiXCR) and kept in-frame beta chains. One record per CDR3 amino acid sequence lists the most common genes and DNA. This sample gives hundreds of thousands of distinct CDR3 sequences in total; 58% of them show up just once. The ten largest clonotypes hold about a sixth of the sample.

Material: peripheral blood. The source of these receptors is a woman between 25 and 40 years old with primary liver carcinoma and hepatitis B virus infection.

The chain links TRBV4-1 to TRBJ2-3, with D perhaps TRBD1 (6 bases). Germline assignment: CDR1 MGHRA and CDR2 YSYEKL. The length of the CDR3 is 15 residues. Deletions cut 1 base from V and 4 bases from J, with 12 bases between. CDR3 nucleotides: TGCGCCAGCAGCCAAGCGATCGCAGGGGCAGATACGCAGTATTTT. Translation gives CASSQAIAGADTQYF.

About this clonotype: A read error may be the cause here, since a much bigger clone is one base away. This chain uses TRBV11-3 with TRBJ2-2, with D possibly called TRBD1 or TRBD2 (6 bases each). Germline CDR1 and CDR2: SGHNT and YENEEA. The V end lost 7 bases, the J end lost 4 bases, and 16 bases lay between the germline ends. This CDR3 has 15 residues. The CDR3 DNA reads as TGTGCCAGCACCGAGGGGGGTACTGGCACCGGGGAGCTGTTTTTT. Protein: CASTEGGTGTGELFF.

This clonotype has a count of ten or more. This rearrangement joins TRBV29-1 to TRBJ2-5; D is possibly TRBD1 (6 bases). V lost 8 bases, J lost 5 bases, and 15 bases lay in between. Germline loops: CDR1 SQVTM, CDR2 ANQGSEA. The CDR3 is made up of 12 amino acids. The CDR3 region has the DNA TGCAGCTATACCAGGGGCGAGGAGACCCAGTACTTC. Translation gives CSYTRGEETQYF.

To note about this clonotype: The CDR3 end shows no conserved phenylalanine or tryptophan, and so a read error is likely. The gene calls are TRBV13 and TRBJ1-2; D gene ambiguous. Germline lookup yields CDR1 PRHDT and CDR2 FYEKMQ (reference sequence). The length of the CDR3 is 18 residues. The CDR3: CASSIGSGNPIKNYGYTL. CDR3 sequence (DNA): TGTGCCAGCAGCATAGGTTCGGGGAACCCGATCAAGAACTATGGCTACACCTTA.

The rearrangement uses TRBV2 and TRBJ2-7; D possibly corresponds to TRBD2 (6 bases). Per the germline V gene, CDR1 is SNHLY and CDR2 is FYNNEI. The germline V and J ends were trimmed by 6 bases and 5 bases, with 8 bases remaining between them. The CDR3 spans 11 residues. The CDR3 region is CASRAGNEQYF. The CDR3 region has the DNA TGTGCCAGCAGGGCGGGGAACGAGCAGTACTTC.

V and J are TRBV30 and TRBJ2-2, with D perhaps matching TRBD2 (5 bases). Trimming left V 1 base short and J 0 bases short, with 6 bases between. Germline lookup yields CDR1 GTSNPN and CDR2 SVGIG (reference sequence). This CDR3 spans 14 amino acids. The CDR3 nucleotides read TGTGCCTGGAGTGCGAGGGCGAACACCGGGGAGCTGTTTTTT. Protein sequence: CAWSARANTGELFF.

This clonotype has only one observation. This sequence may be a read error, since a much larger clone differs from it by one base. This sequence joins TRBV6-6 and TRBJ1-1; D is ambiguous. Germline assignment: CDR1 MNHNY and CDR2 SVGAGI (reference sequence). This CDR3 contains 12 residues. The CDR3 nucleotides are TGTGACAGCGCAAGACAGAACACTGAAGCTTTCTTT. Translating it yields CDSARQNTEAFF.

This clonotype was seen at least ten times. The chain uses TRBV12-3 or TRBV12-4 and TRBJ1-5, with TRBD1 identical over 8 bases. Germline trimming cut 6 bases from V and 1 base from J; bases unmatched to any gene: 2. The CDR3 is 14 residues long. CDR3 loop: CASRRQGSNQPQHF. DNA of the CDR3: TGTGCCAGCAGACGACAGGGGAGCAATCAGCCCCAGCATTTT.

In this sample, this clonotype turned up once. One end of the junction varies from germline; a read error may be responsible. The chain is built from TRBV5-4 and TRBJ2-7; 9 bases map to TRBD2. CDR3 length: 15 residues. Germline CDR1 SGHNT, CDR2 YYREEE (reference sequence). The CDR3 is CANSFVGTSQREQYF. For the CDR3, the DNA is TGTGCCAACAGCTTTGTTGGGACTAGCCAGAGGGAGCAGTACTTC.

Details on this clonotype: A much more abundant neighbour one base away suggests this may be a read error. The genes are TRBV4-3 and TRBJ1-2; D is possibly TRBD1 (5 bases). Germline CDR1 reads LGHNA; CDR2 reads YSLEER. The CDR3 extends over 16 amino acids. The CDR3 bases are TGCGCCAGCAGCCAAGAAGGGCGTGTGGGGCACTATGACTACACCTTC. It translates to CASSQEGRVGHYDYTF.

V usage is TRBV28 and J usage is TRBJ2-7; 9 bases fit TRBD2. CDR1 and CDR2 (germline): MDHEN, SYDVKM. Trimming took 2 bases from V and 7 from J; bases not matched to a gene: 9. The CDR3 spans 15 residues. The CDR3 DNA sequence: TGTGCCAGCAGTTTACCTACGCGGGGGGGAGAGGAGCAGTACTTC. Its translation is CASSLPTRGGEEQYF.

The genes are TRBV7-9 and TRBJ2-5; D possibly matches TRBD1 or TRBD2 (7 bases each). Trimming left V 4 bases short and J 2 bases short, with 29 bases between. The germline CDR1 and CDR2 sequences are SEHNR and FQNEAQ (reference sequence). This CDR3 is built from 20 residues. The CDR3 sequence is CASSSRDRVLMEREQETQYF. The CDR3 nucleotides are TGTGCCAGCAGCTCTCGAGACAGGGTTCTTATGGAGCGGGAACAAGAGACCCAGTACTTC.

V is TRBV12-3 or TRBV12-4 and J is TRBJ2-5; D remains unclear. The CDR3 loop spans 15 amino acids. The V and J ends lost 2 bases and 0 bases respectively, with 10 bases between them. This CDR3 is CASSLNIGNQETQYF. The CDR3 bases are TGTGCCAGCAGTTTAAATATTGGCAACCAAGAGACCCAGTACTTC.

A few counts support this clonotype. This chain connects TRBV5-1 to TRBJ2-1; 8 nucleotides line up with TRBD1. J gave up 2 bases and V 2 bases, and 3 bases lay outside the gene matches. From germline, CDR1 is SGHRS and CDR2 YFSETQ. The CDR3 has 15 amino acids. CDR3 DNA: TGCGCCAGCAGCTTCGACAGGGGACCCTACAATGAGCAGTTCTTC. Residues: CASSFDRGPYNEQFF. Variable domain in full (rest from reference TRBV5-1 and TRBJ2-1): KAGVTQTPRYLIKTRGQQVTLSCSPISGHRSVSWYQQTPGQGLQFLFEYFSETQRNKGNFPGRFSGRQFSNSRSEMNVSTLELGDSALYLCASSFDRGPYNEQFFGPGTRLTVL.

Points on this clonotype: Lacking the conserved final phenylalanine or tryptophan, this CDR3 likely reflects a read error. Because the CDR3's place on the DNA is in doubt, the DNA is left out and the CDR3 is given as listed by TCRdb. The chain uses TRBV12-3 or TRBV12-4 and TRBJ2-1; the table's D gene call, TRBD1, was not cross checked with the DNA. The CDR3 comprises 13 residues, both ends counted. The CDR3 sequence is CASSTQGQGPPFL.

The V and J genes are TRBV5-1 and TRBJ2-3; tentatively, D is TRBD1 (5 bases). Trimming cost V 0 bases and J 5 bases, with 10 bases left between them. The CDR3 consists of 14 residues. Germline CDR1 reads SGHRS; CDR2 reads YFSETQ. Written as DNA, the CDR3 is TGCGCCAGCAGCTTGGTGGGGCAGCAAGATACGCAGTATTTT. Translation: CASSLVGQQDTQYF.

Worth noting for this clonotype: One end of the junction fails to match germline, which may point to a read error. As DNA, the CDR3 is TGTGCCAGCCGGACAGGGGGGAGCAGTCAGCCCCAGCATTTT. Residues: CASRTGGSSQPQHF. The rearrangement links TRBV28 to TRBJ1-5; 10 nucleotides match TRBD1. The length of the CDR3 is 14 residues. CDR1 and CDR2 (germline): MDHEN, SYDVKM.

The V and J genes are TRBV6-2 or TRBV6-3 and TRBJ2-3, with 13 bases aligning to TRBD2. The germline gives CDR1 MNHEY, CDR2 SVGEGT. The length of the CDR3 is 17 residues. V was pared by 6 bases and J by 8 bases, with 14 bases of the junction left unmatched. DNA of the CDR3: TGTGCCAGCAGACCTTCGATACTAGCGGGAGGGCCCTCTACGCAGTATTTT. This translates into CASRPSILAGGPSTQYF.

Comments on this clonotype: The conserved closing phenylalanine or tryptophan is absent in this CDR3, likely reflecting a read error. This rearrangement joins TRBV7-8 to TRBJ2-1, with 12 bases that match TRBD2. This CDR3 is 15 amino acids long. The ends lost 1 base at V and 8 bases at J; junction bases unmatched: 3. The germline gives CDR1 SGHVS, CDR2 FQNEAQ. The CDR3 loop reads CASSLGRLAGDEQFC. DNA for the CDR3: TGTGCCAGCAGCTTAGGGAGACTAGCGGGAGATGAGCAGTTCTGC.

As for this clonotype: A junction end diverges from the germline sequence, so it may reflect a read error. The genes are TRBV11-2 and TRBJ2-7; D remains ambiguous. The length of the CDR3 is 14 residues. Germline CDR1 reads SGHAT; CDR2 reads FQNNGV. The DNA for the CDR3 is TGTACCAGCAACTGGGATTATGTTAATGTCGAGCAGTACTTC. Protein product: CTSNWDYVNVEQYF.

The chain links TRBV28 to TRBJ2-1; 7 nucleotides align to TRBD2. This CDR3 contains 11 residues. Germline V gene data show CDR1 as MDHEN and CDR2 as SYDVKM. The J segment lost 9 bases and the V segment lost 5 bases, leaving 1 base of the junction unmatched. The CDR3 here is CASSTSAEQFF. Here the CDR3 DNA reads TGTGCCAGCAGTACTAGCGCTGAGCAGTTCTTC.

This clonotype appeared a single time. This clone may be a read error of a much larger clone one base away. The V gene is TRBV6-2 or TRBV6-3, the J gene TRBJ2-2; either TRBD1 or TRBD2 may fit D (6 bases each). CDR1 and CDR2 from the germline V gene are MNHEY and SVGEGT. This CDR3 has 15 amino acids. CDR3 DNA: TGTGCCAGCAGCAGTACAGGGATGGGCACCGGGGGGCTGTTTTTT. Its protein product is CASSSTGMGTGGLFF.

This clonotype was seen more than once but under ten times. The rearrangement uses TRBV14 and TRBJ2-3; D assignment may be TRBD1 or TRBD2 (5 bases each). CDR3 length: 16 amino acids. V lost 1 base and J 0 bases, leaving 11 bases between the germline ends. From germline, CDR1 is SGHDN and CDR2 FVKESK. The CDR3 here is CASSQGGRSSTDTQYF. The CDR3 region has the DNA TGTGCCAGCAGCCAAGGGGGACGGTCTAGCACAGATACGCAGTATTTT.

This clonotype was recorded at least ten times. The genes are TRBV11-2 and TRBJ2-1; 9 bases align to TRBD2. CDR3 length: 14 residues. With V trimmed by 0 bases and J by 14 bases, 8 bases remained unmatched. In germline, CDR1 is SGHAT, CDR2 FQNNGV. The CDR3 loop is CASSLESFSGRKFF. The CDR3 region has the DNA TGTGCCAGCAGCTTAGAATCTTTTAGCGGGAGAAAGTTCTTC.

CDR3 loop: CASSLAGDKNIQYF. CDR3 DNA sequence: TGTGCCAGCAGCTTGGCAGGGGACAAAAACATTCAGTACTTC. V gene TRBV5-4 combines with J gene TRBJ2-4, with a weak D call TRBD1 (6 bases). CDR1 SGHNT and CDR2 YYREEE come from the germline V gene (reference sequence). V lost 0 bases, J lost 3 bases, and 7 bases lay in between. The CDR3 has 14 amino acids.

This clonotype was counted ten times or more. V gene TRBV11-2 combines with J gene TRBJ2-7; 11 bases line up with TRBD2. V was clipped by 6 bases and J by 13 bases; unmatched bases: 11. Per germline, CDR1 SGHAT and CDR2 FQNNGV. The CDR3 is 13 amino acids. The CDR3 loop reads CASRTPTSGSPYF. The CDR3 nucleotides read TGTGCCAGCAGGACCCCAACTAGCGGGAGCCCTTACTTC.

Worth noting for this clonotype: A single base separates this from a much larger clone, so it may be a read error. V is TRBV4-1 and J is TRBJ2-6; D not certain. The V end was cut by 1 base, the J end by 5 bases, with 6 bases between. Germline V gene lookup returns CDR1 MGHRA and CDR2 YSYEKL. This CDR3 contains 14 residues. CDR3 nucleotides: TGCGCCAGCAGCCAAGTATCCTGGGCCAACGTCCTGACTTTC. As protein: CASSQVSWANVLTF.

The genes are TRBV11-2 and TRBJ2-5; possible D gene TRBD2, 6 bases. This CDR3 is built from 13 residues. V dropped 6 bases and J dropped 4 bases, with 12 bases sitting between them. Germline CDR1 and CDR2: SGHAT and FQNNGV. The CDR3 here is CASSQDGGETQYF. The CDR3 region has the DNA TGTGCCAGCAGTCAAGACGGGGGAGAGACCCAGTACTTC.

A single count supports this clonotype. CDR3 sequence reads: CASRRGQGFFYEQYF. CDR3 nucleotide sequence: TGTGCCAGCAGACGGGGACAGGGATTCTTCTACGAGCAGTACTTC. The rearrangement links TRBV28 to TRBJ2-7; 9 positions agree with TRBD1. CDR3 length: 15 amino acids. Per the germline V gene, CDR1 is MDHEN and CDR2 is SYDVKM. Trimming cost V 6 bases and J 3 bases; bases outside gene matches: 9. Full variable domain (outside the CDR3, taken from reference TRBV28 and TRBJ2-7): DVKVTQSSRYLVKRTGEKVFLECVQDMDHENMFWYRQDPGLGLRLIYFSYDVKMKEKGDIPEGYSVSREKKERFSLILESASTNQTSMYLCASRRGQGFFYEQYFGPGTRLTVT.

The chain combines TRBV29-1 with TRBJ1-5; no clear D. Germline values: CDR1 SQVTM, CDR2 ANQGSEA. This CDR3 is 14 amino acids long. The DNA for the CDR3 is TGCAACGTGTCGTCGGGGTCCTCCAATCAGCCCCAGCATTTT. Protein sequence: CNVSSGSSNQPQHF.